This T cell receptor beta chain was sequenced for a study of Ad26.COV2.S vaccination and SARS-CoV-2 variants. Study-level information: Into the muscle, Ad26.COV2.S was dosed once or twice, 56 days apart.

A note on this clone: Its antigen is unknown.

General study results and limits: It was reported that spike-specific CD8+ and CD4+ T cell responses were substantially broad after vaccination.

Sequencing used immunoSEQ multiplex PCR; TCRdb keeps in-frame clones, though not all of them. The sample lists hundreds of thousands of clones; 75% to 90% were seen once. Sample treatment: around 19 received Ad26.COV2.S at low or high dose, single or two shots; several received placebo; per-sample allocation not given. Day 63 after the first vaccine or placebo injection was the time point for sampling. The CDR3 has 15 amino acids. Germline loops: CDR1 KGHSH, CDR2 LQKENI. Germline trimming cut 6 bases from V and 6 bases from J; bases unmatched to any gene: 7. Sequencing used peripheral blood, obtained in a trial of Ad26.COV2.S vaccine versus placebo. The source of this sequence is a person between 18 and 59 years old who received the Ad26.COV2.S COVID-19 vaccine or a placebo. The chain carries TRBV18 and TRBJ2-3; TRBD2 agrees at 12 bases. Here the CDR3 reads CASSSTSGGSDTQYF. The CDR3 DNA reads TGTGCCAGCTCTTCCACTAGCGGGGGGTCGGATACGCAGTATTTT.